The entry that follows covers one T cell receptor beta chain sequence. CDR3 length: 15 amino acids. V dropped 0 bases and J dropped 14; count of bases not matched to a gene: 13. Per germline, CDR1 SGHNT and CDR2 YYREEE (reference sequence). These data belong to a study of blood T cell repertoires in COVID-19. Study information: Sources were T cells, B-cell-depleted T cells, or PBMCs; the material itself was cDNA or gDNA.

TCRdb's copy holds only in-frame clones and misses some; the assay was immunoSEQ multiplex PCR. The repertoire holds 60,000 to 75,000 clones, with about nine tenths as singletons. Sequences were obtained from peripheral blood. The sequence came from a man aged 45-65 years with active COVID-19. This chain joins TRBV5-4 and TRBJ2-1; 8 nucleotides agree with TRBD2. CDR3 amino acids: CASSLASGLSGGEFF. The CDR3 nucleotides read TGTGCCAGCAGCTTGGCTAGCGGGCTCTCGGGGGGAGAGTTCTTC.